These 30 T cell receptor beta chains originate from one sample sequenced in a study of CD8+CD57+ T cells in acquired aplastic anemia. CDR3 and TCR beta VDJ profiling relied on genomic DNA as the template. TCRdb recomputed calls from the reads with MiXCR, one row per CDR3 protein. The sample lists 400,000 to 450,000 distinct CDR3 sequences, about 70% occurring once. Sequenced input: sorted CD4+, CD8+, or CD8+CD57+ T cells (not recorded which) from PBMCs. The receptor set was obtained from a human donor in good health, serving as a control.

This clonotype occurred many times. This chain joins TRBV20-1 and TRBJ2-5; possibly TRBD2 for D (6 bases). Trimming pared 3 bases from V and 2 bases from J, leaving 19 bases between. Germline V gene lookup returns CDR1 DFQATT and CDR2 SNEGSKA (reference sequence). This CDR3 has 16 amino acids. The CDR3 protein is CSASPPSAGLQETQYF. For the CDR3, the DNA is TGCAGTGCTAGCCCCCCCTCGGCGGGACTTCAAGAGACCCAGTACTTC.

This clonotype has a handful of counts. This rearrangement joins TRBV12-3 or TRBV12-4 to TRBJ2-7, with a tentative D call TRBD2 (6 bases). Trimming cost V 6 bases and J 6 bases, with 15 bases left between them. The CDR3 is 13 amino acids. The chain's CDR3 is CASSQGLVGEQYF. Here the CDR3 DNA reads TGTGCCAGCAGCCAGGGACTGGTAGGCGAGCAGTACTTC.

This clonotype was counted ten times or more. V and J are TRBV3-1 and TRBJ1-6; D call uncertain. V shed 6 bases and J shed 6 bases, with 12 bases lying between them. Germline-derived CDR1 and CDR2 are LGHDT and YNNKEL (reference sequence). This CDR3 has 14 amino acids. In nucleotides, the CDR3 is TGTGCCAGCAGACAGACAAGATCTAATTCACCCCTCCACTTT. Its translation is CASRQTRSNSPLHF.

Notes on this clonotype: Mismatch with germline at one junction end may stem from a read error. The CDR3 here is CASSPDRAYTGELYF. Written as DNA, the CDR3 is TGTGCTAGCAGCCCAGACAGGGCCTACACCGGGGAGCTGTACTTC. The gene calls are TRBV7-7 and TRBJ2-7; 7 bases are a match to TRBD1. This CDR3 region has 15 residues. The V gene's germline CDR1 is SSHAT and CDR2 FNYEAQ (reference sequence).

As regards this clonotype: Since the CDR3 does not end with the conserved phenylalanine or tryptophan, this likely comes from a read error. Because the CDR3's place on the DNA is in doubt, the DNA is left out and the CDR3 is given as listed by TCRdb. This chain connects TRBV20-1 to TRBJ1-2; the D call of TRBD1 is as the table states it, not checked on the DNA. The CDR3 spans 10 residues, counting both ends. CDR1 and CDR2 (germline): DFQATT, SNEGSKA (reference sequence). The CDR3 sequence is CSAGEGGDHL.

This clonotype was found many times. This chain connects TRBV6-6 to TRBJ2-1; TRBD2 is a possible D gene (7 bases). Germline values: CDR1 MNHNY, CDR2 SVGAGI (reference sequence). The ends were cut back, 4 bases at V and 6 bases at J, with 16 bases in the middle. The length of the CDR3 is 15 residues. CDR3 sequence: CASSFVDRTSNEQFF. CDR3 nucleotides: TGTGCCAGCAGTTTTGTAGACAGGACTAGCAATGAGCAGTTCTTC.

Regarding this clonotype: At one end, the junction sequence differs from germline, possibly due to a read error. The rearrangement links TRBV7-2 to TRBJ2-5; D is uncertain. The CDR3 length is 17 residues. Per germline, CDR1 SGHTA and CDR2 FQGNSA. In DNA form, the CDR3 reads TGTGCCAGCAGCTTTCGAGGAAATCAGCCGCACCAAGATACCCAGTACTTC. This codes for CASSFRGNQPHQDTQYF.

Notes on this clonotype: The germline gene is not matched at one end of the junction; a read error may be the cause. The chain combines TRBV20-1 with TRBJ2-1, with D possibly matching TRBD2 (5 bases). Germline V gene sequence: CDR1 DFQATT, CDR2 SNEGSKA (reference sequence). This CDR3 is 12 amino acids long. CDR3 in DNA: TGCAGTGCAAGAGCCGGGAACACTGAAGAGTTCTTC. Its translation is CSARAGNTEEFF.

This chain connects TRBV4-3 to TRBJ2-7; TRBD2 matches at 13 bases. From germline, CDR1 is LGHNA and CDR2 YSLEER. The length of the CDR3 is 18 residues. The DNA of the CDR3 is TGCGGGAACAGCTTAGAAATACCGGGACTAGCGGGGAGGGACGAGCAGTACTTC. It translates to CGNSLEIPGLAGRDEQYF.

Details on this clonotype: The final CDR3 position lacks the conserved phenylalanine or tryptophan, pointing to a likely read error. The limits of the CDR3 on the DNA are not certain, so only TCRdb's listed CDR3 is given. The chain employs TRBV19 and TRBJ1-2; TRBD1, the D gene given by the table, was not confirmed from the DNA. The CDR3 numbers 15 amino acids, ends counted. Germline assignment: CDR1 LNHDA and CDR2 SQIVND (reference sequence). CDR3 amino acids: CASSRDGGQPQHFGV.

This clonotype was counted many times. The chain uses TRBV20-1 and TRBJ1-1, with 7 nucleotides matching TRBD1. This CDR3 contains 11 residues. The J segment lost 8 bases and the V segment lost 3 bases, leaving 3 bases of the junction unmatched. Germline values: CDR1 DFQATT, CDR2 SNEGSKA (reference sequence). CDR3 bases: TGCAGTGCTAGGGGGGACAGAGAAGCTTTCTTT. It encodes CSARGDREAFF.

The gene calls are TRBV7-9 and TRBJ1-2, with D maybe TRBD1 (6 bases). V gave up 4 bases and J gave up 4 bases, with 13 bases separating them. Germline CDR1 SEHNR, CDR2 FQNEAQ (reference sequence). The CDR3 contains 14 residues. The chain's CDR3 is CASSSGHLTYGYTF. The CDR3 region has the DNA TGTGCCAGCAGCTCGGGACACCTAACCTATGGCTACACCTTC.

This sequence joins TRBV14 and TRBJ1-5; D may be TRBD1 (5 bases). CDR1 and CDR2 from the germline V gene are SGHDN and FVKESK. There are 14 residues in the CDR3. The V and J ends lost 5 bases and 15 bases respectively, with 23 bases between them. CDR3 sequence: CASSSQGGDRPGHF. CDR3 sequence (DNA): TGTGCCAGCAGCTCCCAGGGAGGGGATCGGCCCGGGCATTTT.

This chain links TRBV5-1 with TRBJ2-7; D unresolved. The V end was cut by 3 bases, the J end by 4 bases, with 11 bases between. This CDR3 has 13 residues. CDR1 is SGHRS, CDR2 YFSETQ, per germline. The DNA for the CDR3 is TGCGCCAGCAGCTCCGACACCGTTTACGAGCAGTACTTC. This codes for CASSSDTVYEQYF.

The CDR3 loop reads CASSLSLAGYEQYF. CDR3 DNA sequence: TGTGCCAGCAGCTTATCACTAGCGGGCTACGAGCAGTACTTC. V is TRBV12-3 or TRBV12-4 and J is TRBJ2-7; 9 positions match TRBD2. Trimming took 6 bases from V and 3 from J; bases not matched to a gene: 6. The CDR3 runs to 14 residues.

The sample holds many counts of this clonotype. The chain uses TRBV6-2 or TRBV6-3 and TRBJ2-7; 12 bases agree with TRBD1. The V gene's germline CDR1 is MNHEY and CDR2 SVGEGT. The CDR3 has 13 residues. The V segment lost 8 bases and the J segment 4 bases; nucleotides outside the gene matches: 3. CDR3 bases: TGTGCCAGCCGGGACAGGGGGCCTTACGAGCAGTACTTC. It translates to CASRDRGPYEQYF.

The chain links TRBV7-3 to TRBJ2-1; either TRBD1 or TRBD2 may fit D (5 bases each). Germline values: CDR1 SGHTA, CDR2 FQGTGA. This CDR3 contains 16 residues. Trimming pared 5 bases from V and 12 bases from J, leaving 26 bases between. The CDR3 region has the DNA TGTGCCAGCAGCCCCGGGGCGAGCAGTACTGCGGGCCGGCAGTTCTTC. It is translated as CASSPGASSTAGRQFF.

The chain joins TRBV9 to TRBJ1-2; possible D gene TRBD1, 5 bases. The V end was cut by 2 bases, the J end by 8 bases, with 22 bases between. Per germline, CDR1 SGDLS and CDR2 YYNGEE. The CDR3 runs to 16 residues. CDR3 amino acids: CASSVLQDSDTFGYTF. DNA of the CDR3: TGTGCCAGCAGCGTTCTCCAAGACAGTGATACCTTCGGCTACACCTTC.

The V call is TRBV9, the J call TRBJ1-2; D not resolved. There are 13 residues in the CDR3. Germline V gene lookup returns CDR1 SGDLS and CDR2 YYNGEE. V was trimmed by 7 bases and J by 7 bases, leaving 17 bases between them. CDR3 nucleotide sequence: TGTGCCAGCGGGCCGGGGTCTGGGGTTGGCTACACCTTC. It encodes CASGPGSGVGYTF.

In its sample, this clonotype was seen many times. V and J are TRBV20-1 and TRBJ1-5; 9 bases are shared with TRBD1. CDR1 DFQATT and CDR2 SNEGSKA come from the germline V gene (reference sequence). The trim removed 3 bases at V and 4 bases at J, leaving 1 base unmatched. The CDR3 length is 13 residues. Written as DNA, the CDR3 is TGCAGTGCTAGGACAGGGGGTAATCAGCCCCAGCATTTT. Encoded protein: CSARTGGNQPQHF.

This sequence joins TRBV7-2 and TRBJ2-1; perhaps D is TRBD1 or TRBD2 (5 bases each). Germline lookup yields CDR1 SGHTA and CDR2 FQGNSA. V lost 0 bases, J lost 3 bases, and 9 bases lay in between. The CDR3 runs 15 residues. CDR3 sequence: CTSSLAGTDYNEQFF. CDR3 nucleotide sequence: TGTACCAGCAGCTTAGCCGGGACGGACTACAATGAGCAGTTCTTC.

With regard to this clonotype: A much larger clone is a single base away; this may be a read error. This chain joins TRBV12-3 or TRBV12-4 and TRBJ1-2; 7 nucleotides line up with TRBD1. The CDR3 covers 15 residues. V shed 5 bases, J shed 2 bases, and the junction held 8 bases outside the gene matches. CDR3 coding DNA: TGTGCCAGCAGTCTCTTCTCGACAGGGAACTATGGCTACACCTTC. Translation: CASSLFSTGNYGYTF.

This clonotype has only a few counts. V is TRBV10-3 and J is TRBJ1-2; TRBD1 agrees at 12 bases. This CDR3 has 14 amino acids. J gave up 6 bases and V 10 bases, and 9 bases lay outside the gene matches. Germline V gives CDR1 ENHRY, CDR2 SYGVKD. The CDR3 region is CASRGQGADDGYTF. The DNA for the CDR3 is TGTGCCAGCAGGGGACAGGGGGCGGACGATGGCTACACCTTC.

This clonotype was detected ten times or more. The chain combines TRBV7-2 with TRBJ2-7; D is perhaps TRBD1 (6 bases). CDR3 length: 15 residues. The germline gives CDR1 SGHTA, CDR2 FQGNSA. Trimming took 0 bases from V and 2 from J, leaving 11 bases between them. Here the CDR3 reads CASSLAGAGAYEQYF. CDR3 nucleotide sequence: TGTGCCAGCAGCTTAGCCGGGGCAGGGGCCTACGAGCAGTACTTC.

The count of this clonotype is one. The chain recombines TRBV9 with TRBJ2-6; D remains unclear. Germline V gene data show CDR1 as SGDLS and CDR2 as YYNGEE. The CDR3 contains 15 residues. Trimming removed 2 bases at V and 4 bases at J, with 10 bases between. CDR3 in DNA: TGTGCCAGCAGCGTTCAGTGTTCCGGGGCCAACGTCCTGACTTTC. It encodes CASSVQCSGANVLTF.

The J gene is TRBJ1-2, the V gene TRBV7-2; D is unresolved. In germline, CDR1 is SGHTA, CDR2 FQGNSA. The germline V and J ends were trimmed by 5 bases and 6 bases, with 22 bases remaining between them. The CDR3 spans 16 residues. The CDR3: CASSPPGEGGRHGYTF. DNA of the CDR3: TGTGCCAGCAGCCCACCCGGCGAGGGAGGGCGACATGGCTACACCTTC.

DNA of the CDR3: TGCGCCAGCAGCTTCGAAAATCACGATGGCTACACCTTC. Its protein is CASSFENHDGYTF. The chain couples TRBV5-1 to TRBJ1-2; no firm D call. Germline values: CDR1 SGHRS, CDR2 YFSETQ. V lost 2 bases and J 6 bases, leaving 11 bases between the germline ends. CDR3 length: 13 residues.

This clonotype was seen repeatedly, ten times or more. This rearrangement joins TRBV6-5 to TRBJ2-2, with 8 bases fitting TRBD1. The CDR3 is 16 residues long. V gave up 6 bases and J gave up 3 bases; unmatched junction bases: 9. Germline CDR1 is MNHEY and CDR2 is SVGAGI. CDR3 DNA sequence: TGTGCCAGCAGCCCTCTACGGGACAGGTACACCGGGGAGCTGTTTTTT. Residues: CASSPLRDRYTGELFF.

The V call is TRBV5-1, the J call TRBJ2-3; 7 nucleotides match TRBD2. Germline V CDR1 and CDR2: SGHRS, YFSETQ. The CDR3 extends over 15 amino acids. The V segment lost 2 bases and the J segment 3 bases; nucleotides outside the gene matches: 6. CDR3 bases: TGCGCCAGCAGCTTCAGTGGGAGGGCAACAGATACGCAGTATTTT. Its protein is CASSFSGRATDTQYF.

Many counts were recorded for this clonotype. The CDR3 region is CASFRNEGELFF. The CDR3 nucleotides are TGTGCCAGCTTCCGAAACGAAGGGGAGCTGTTTTTT. This chain uses TRBV18 with TRBJ2-2; no clear D. Trimming took off 7 bases at V and 8 bases at J, with 11 bases between the two ends. Germline V gene lookup returns CDR1 KGHSH and CDR2 LQKENI. This CDR3 spans 12 amino acids.